This entry features one T cell receptor (beta chain) sequence. The source of the sample is a study of cytomegalovirus exposure and HLA in healthy donors. Germline CDR1 SEHNR, CDR2 FQNEAQ (reference sequence). The V and J ends lost 7 bases and 4 bases respectively, with 17 bases between them. This CDR3 comprises 15 residues. Primers: 60 Vbeta forward and 13 Jbeta reverse. Profiled with immunoSEQ multiplex PCR; TCRdb holds only in-frame clones, not every one. The profile shows approximately 160,000 clones, roughly 80% of them singletons. Specimen: PBMCs. This sequence was found in a woman in her forties or fifties in good health and CMV-seropositive. The chain recombines TRBV7-9 with TRBJ1-3; possibly TRBD1 for D (5 bases). In DNA, the CDR3 is TGTGCCAGCACCGCCGGGGGGATGGAAGGAAACACCATATATTTT. Protein: CASTAGGMEGNTIYF.